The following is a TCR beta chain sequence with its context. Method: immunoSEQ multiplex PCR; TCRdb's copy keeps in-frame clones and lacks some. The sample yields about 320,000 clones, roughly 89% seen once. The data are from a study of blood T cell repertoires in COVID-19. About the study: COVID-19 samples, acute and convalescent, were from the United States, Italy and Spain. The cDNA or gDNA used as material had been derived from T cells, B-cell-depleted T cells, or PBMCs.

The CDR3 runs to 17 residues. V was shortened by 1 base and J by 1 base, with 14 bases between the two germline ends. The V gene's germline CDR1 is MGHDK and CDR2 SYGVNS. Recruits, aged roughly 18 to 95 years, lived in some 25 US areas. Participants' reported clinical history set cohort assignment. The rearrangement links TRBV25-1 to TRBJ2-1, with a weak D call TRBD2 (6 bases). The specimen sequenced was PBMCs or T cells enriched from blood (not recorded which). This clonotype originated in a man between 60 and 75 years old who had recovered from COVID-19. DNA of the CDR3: TGTGCCAGCAGTGAATTGAGTAGCGGCCCATCCTACAATGAGCAGTTCTTC. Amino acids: CASSELSSGPSYNEQFF.